There are many counts of the clone carrying this T cell receptor (beta chain). No antigen is known for it. The source of the sample is a study of regulatory T cells in long-lasting Graves disease. On the study more broadly: Antithyroid drugs had been taken under 3 months by newly diagnosed Graves' patients.

V lost 3 bases and J lost 6, with 14 bases in between. This CDR3 has 15 amino acids. Whole-study findings and limits: TCR diversity was lower in persistent Graves' patients than in newly diagnosed ones.

Construction of TCR beta libraries relied on iRepertoire HTBI primers and on Arm-PCR targeting CDR3 regions. Each CDR3 protein gets one entry after TCRdb re-called the multiplex PCR reads with MiXCR. Of 400,000 to 650,000 distinct CDR3 sequences listed, roughly 15% are singletons. Time point given: newly diagnosed GD, antithyroid drugs for less than 3 months. Following extraction of RNA from PBMCs, that RNA was used to make the TCR library. A further study also used this sample, focusing on T cells in Graves' hyperthyroidism and ophthalmopathy. This second study notes: First-round RT-PCR targeting the TCR CDR3 was performed with the HTBI primer set. Ophthalmopathy cases were set apart from stable hyperthyroidism by a 13 V-J model.

Sequencing used peripheral blood mononuclear cells (PBMCs), obtained at new diagnosis, from a patient treated with antithyroid drugs. The TCR comes from a woman aged 35-60 years with Graves disease. This chain connects TRBV12-3 or TRBV12-4 to TRBJ1-4; D is unresolved. The CDR3 DNA follows: TGTGCCAGCAGTTTTGTCGGTATAAGGGATGAAAAACTGTTTTTT. Translated: CASSFVGIRDEKLFF.